One sample yielded the 6 T cell receptor beta chains listed below, sequenced in a study of CD8+ T cells in alopecia areata (dated by TCRdb to 2016 to 2019). Library method: the immunoSEQ multiplex PCR assay. For TCR sequencing, RNA was extracted from every sample and reverse transcribed into cDNA to serve as template. TCRdb took over this immuneACCESS table, retaining in-frame rearrangements with V and J assigned. Such tables are incomplete; in checked studies, under half of the missing clones stem from an unresolved V gene, and the remainder is unexplained. The sample yields about 200,000 clones; about two fifths were counted once. Clones ranked in the top ten supply under 0.55% of the sample. The meaning of the sample's treatment or condition label: oral pan-JAK inhibitor, 5-10 mg twice daily. Here the sequenced sample was CD4+ T cells sorted from blood, taken between weeks 30 and 35, from a patient treated with tofacitinib. The receptors shown here come from a human donor with alopecia areata.

The sample holds a few counts of this clone. The chain couples TRBV11-2 to TRBJ2-7; D call uncertain. Germline-derived CDR1 and CDR2 are SGHAT and FQNNGV. V lost 4 bases, J lost 3 bases, and 7 bases lay in between. CDR3 length equals 12 residues. The CDR3 region is CASSSQHYEQYF. For the CDR3, the DNA is TGTGCCAGCAGCTCTCAACACTACGAGCAGTACTTC.

This clone was recorded a few times. V and J are TRBV5-6 and TRBJ2-5; a possible D gene is TRBD1 (7 bases). From germline, CDR1 is SGHDT and CDR2 YYEEEE. This CDR3 region has 14 residues. V lost 0 bases, J lost 4 bases, and 10 bases lay in between. The DNA of the CDR3 is TGTGCCAGCAGCTTGGCCAGGGGGGTAGAGACCCAGTACTTC. This translates into CASSLARGVETQYF. The entire variable domain, with the rest obtained from reference TRBV5-6 and TRBJ2-5, is as follows: DAGVTQSPTHLIKTRGQQVTLRCSPKSGHDTVSWYQQALGQGPQFIFQYYEEEERQRGNFPDRFSGHQFPNYSSELNVNALLLGDSALYLCASSLARGVETQYFGPGTRLLVL.

In this sample, this clone turned up a few times. The same CDR3 arises from other DNA sequences in this sample as well. V usage is TRBV5-1 and J usage is TRBJ2-3; D ambiguous. The length of the CDR3 is 12 residues. The V end lost 4 bases, the J end lost 6 bases, and 9 bases lay between the germline ends. The germline V gene encodes CDR1 SGHRS and CDR2 YFSETQ. CDR3 DNA sequence: TGCGCCAGCAGCCCCCCCGGGGATACGCAGTATTTT. Protein product: CASSPPGDTQYF.

The chain links TRBV6-5 to TRBJ1-4, with 12 nucleotides matching TRBD1. Trimming removed 4 bases from V and 10 bases from J; junction bases left unmatched: 4. Germline CDR1 reads MNHEY; CDR2 reads SVGAGI. The CDR3 sequence is 14 residues long. The CDR3 DNA reads TGTGCCAGCAGTTGGGACAGGGGGCGAGGAAAACTGTTTTTT. Translated, it gives CASSWDRGRGKLFF.

The chain carries TRBV6-1 and TRBJ1-1; D not certain. CDR1 and CDR2 from the germline V gene are MNHNS and SASEGT. V was trimmed by 6 bases and J by 3 bases, leaving 8 bases between them. The CDR3 sequence is 12 residues long. This chain's CDR3 is CASSNLDTEAFF. In DNA form, the CDR3 reads TGTGCCAGCAGCAACTTGGACACTGAAGCTTTCTTT.

This clone turned up a few times. The chain combines TRBV10-3 with TRBJ2-7, with 7 positions matching TRBD2. The CDR3 covers 16 residues. Looked up from germline, CDR1 is ENHRY and CDR2 is SYGVKD. V shed 0 bases and J 2 bases; nucleotides not matched to a gene: 7. The CDR3 reads CAISESALREAYEQYF. CDR3 coding DNA: TGTGCCATCAGTGAGTCTGCCCTTCGGGAGGCCTACGAGCAGTACTTC.